This T cell receptor (beta chain) was profiled in a study of T cells in localized non-small cell lung cancer. In germline, CDR1 is LNHDA, CDR2 SQIVND (reference sequence). The CDR3 consists of 13 residues. Trimming shortened V by 10 bases and J by 6 bases, and 16 bases separated the two germline ends. Findings of the study overall: Uninvolved adjacent lung had more T cell clonality than any other tissue, topping tumor. A raised T cell density in blood coincided with lengthier overall survival.

Libraries were prepared by immunoSEQ multiplex PCR; TCRdb keeps only in-frame clonotypes and omits some of them. This sample carries more than 25,000 clones, 82% of them seen once, and the ten largest clones take around 4.1%. Note on this clone: The antigen remains undetermined.

This chain connects TRBV19 to TRBJ1-5, with D maybe TRBD1 (6 bases). The sequence was obtained from a woman aged 35 to 70 with stage I lung adenocarcinoma. The specimen was peripheral blood, collected before any cancer treatment. The DNA of the CDR3 is TGTGCCACCGCCGGGGGGCCTTCTCAGCCCCAGCATTTT. This encodes CATAGGPSQPQHF. Complete variable domain (other parts from reference TRBV19 and TRBJ1-5): DGGITQSPKYLFRKEGQNVTLSCEQNLNHDAMYWYRQDPGQGLRLIYYSQIVNDFQKGDIAEGYSVSREKKESFPLTVTSAQKNPTAFYLCATAGGPSQPQHFGDGTRLSIL.